This T cell receptor (beta chain) was retrieved from a study of TIL therapy for anti-PD-1-resistant metastatic lung cancer. The libraries were made with immunoSEQ v3. This table comes from immunoSEQ multiplex PCR, and its TCRdb copy is limited to in-frame clones, with some not included. The sample carries more than 20,000 clones, 78% recorded once. Documented time point: pre-treatment sample, taken before nivolumab and TIL therapy. The input for sequencing was blood, taken at baseline. This receptor was identified in a person aged 25 to 79 with non-small cell lung cancer.

The CDR3 nucleotides read TGTGCCAGCAGTGATGTCGGTAGCACAGATACGCAGTATTTT. The encoded protein is CASSDVGSTDTQYF. The chain uses TRBV25-1 and TRBJ2-3; no reliable D call. Germline lookup yields CDR1 MGHDK and CDR2 SYGVNS. The CDR3 is 14 amino acids. Trimming took off 3 bases at V and 0 bases at J, with 7 bases between the two ends.